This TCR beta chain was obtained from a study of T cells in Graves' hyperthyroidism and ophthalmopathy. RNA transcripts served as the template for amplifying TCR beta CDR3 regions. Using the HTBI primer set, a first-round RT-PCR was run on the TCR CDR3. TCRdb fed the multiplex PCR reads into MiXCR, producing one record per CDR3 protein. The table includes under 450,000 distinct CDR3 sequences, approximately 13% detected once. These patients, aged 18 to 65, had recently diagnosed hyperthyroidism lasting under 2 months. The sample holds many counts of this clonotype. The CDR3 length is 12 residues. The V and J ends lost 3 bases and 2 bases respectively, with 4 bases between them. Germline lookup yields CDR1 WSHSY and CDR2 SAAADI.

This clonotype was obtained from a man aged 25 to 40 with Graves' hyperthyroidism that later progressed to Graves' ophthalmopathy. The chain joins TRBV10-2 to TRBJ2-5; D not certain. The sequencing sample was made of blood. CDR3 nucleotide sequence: TGCGCCAGCAGTGAACCTCAAGAGACCCAGTACTTC. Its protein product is CASSEPQETQYF.